This T cell receptor (beta chain) was sequenced for a study of T cells in Graves' hyperthyroidism and ophthalmopathy. Study-wide background: Upon initial diagnosis and before any treatment, peripheral blood was collected. Study outcomes and limitations: The blood repertoire included most of the expanded thyroid clonotypes above 0.001. Ophthalmopathy was predicted by the model a median of approximately 6 months ahead of onset.

Over 18 months, lack of ophthalmopathy progression marked Graves' hyperthyroidism as stable. Trimming cost V 4 bases and J 5 bases; bases outside gene matches: 12. The CDR3 has 15 amino acids. CDR1 and CDR2 (germline): SGHRS, YFSETQ. This clonotype was counted ten times or more. Its antigen is still unknown. TCR beta CDR3 sequences were amplified from RNA transcripts. With the HTBI primer set, the TCR CDR3 went through a first round of RT-PCR. Using its own MiXCR run on the multiplex PCR reads, TCRdb lists one record per CDR3 protein. The data contain 250,000 to 300,000 distinct CDR3 sequences, about an eighth of them singletons.

The source is a woman in her forties with Graves' hyperthyroidism. The V gene is TRBV5-1, the J gene TRBJ2-7; 7 positions match TRBD1. The sequencing input was blood. The CDR3 region has the DNA TGCGCCAGCAGCCGGCAAGGGGGCGGCGGCGACGAGCAGTACTTC. This sequence encodes CASSRQGGGGDEQYF.